At least ten counts were recorded for the clone carrying this TCR beta chain. The target antigen is unknown. The data are from a study of T-cell reconstitution after alpha-beta-depleted transplantation in children. Study-wide findings and caveats: After one year, T-cell counts and TCRbeta diversity mostly came from new T cells. Some patients' high day-60 TCRbeta diversity was attributed to recipient cells surviving conditioning. Reported findings indicate that, about two months after transplant, alpha-beta T cells came from several hundred expanded clones, which were derived from non-depleted graft cells.

Preparing the TCRbeta library involved the use of unique molecular identifiers. TCRdb called the PCR reads again in MiXCR, with one record for every CDR3 protein. This sample has 250,000 to 300,000 distinct CDR3 sequences, with approximately 7.3% found just once. Between the trimmed V and J ends, which lost 1 base and 5 bases, there was a span of 13 bases. There are 15 residues in the CDR3. Germline CDR1 and CDR2: SGHVS and FQNEAQ. The sequenced sample was peripheral blood, obtained 360 days after TCRalphabeta/CD19-depleted stem cell transplant. This TCR was sampled from a female patient aged 2-10 years who had a stem cell transplant for Fanconi anemia, so the T cells may come from the graft donor. The rearrangement joins TRBV7-8 to TRBJ2-3, with D perhaps matching TRBD2 (7 bases). The CDR3 loop is CASSLVRGAGDTQYF. CDR3 in DNA: TGTGCCAGCAGCTTAGTCCGGGGGGCGGGAGATACGCAGTATTTT.